This entry features one T cell receptor (beta chain) sequence. The data stem from a study of cytomegalovirus exposure and HLA in healthy donors. V dropped 7 bases and J dropped 4 bases, with 13 bases sitting between them. CDR1 and CDR2 from the germline V gene are SQVTM and ANQGSEA. The CDR3 sequence is 12 residues long. The PCR contained 60 Vbeta and 13 Jbeta primers. TCRdb's copy holds only in-frame clones and misses some; the assay was immunoSEQ multiplex PCR. This table has fewer than 200,000 clones, more than 70% appearing once. This sequence originates from a woman in her 50s in good health and CMV-seropositive. Specimen: PBMCs. The chain links TRBV29-1 to TRBJ1-2; D may be TRBD1 (6 bases). CDR3 nucleotides: TGCAGCGCCGAGGGACAACTCTATGGCTACACCTTC. This sequence encodes CSAEGQLYGYTF.